A selection of T cell receptor beta chains follows, all from one sample in a study of blood T cell repertoires in COVID-19. Some clones are missing from TCRdb's copy, which holds only in-frame ones; the method was immunoSEQ multiplex PCR. The repertoire holds a few hundred thousand clones, with 70% to 90% as singletons. Specimen: peripheral blood. The source of these receptors is a man younger than 35 with COVID-19, enrolled during active disease. The conserved cysteine and the conserved F or W are not part of the CDR3 here.

CDR3 protein	V gene	J gene
ASSIRGLLNEQY	TRBV19	TRBJ2-7
ASSPAPTDTGELF	TRBV5-1	TRBJ2-2
ASSPNRVSGYDEQY	TRBV18	TRBJ2-7
ASSLGGMNTEAF	TRBV19	TRBJ1-1
ASSLAGAYEQY	TRBV7-9	TRBJ2-7
ASSDDRGPGYT	TRBV5-1	TRBJ1-2
ASATGVRVTDTQY	TRBV12-5	TRBJ2-3
ASSSSGGRNTIY	TRBV28	TRBJ1-3
AWSRRQGEAEAF	TRBV30	TRBJ1-1
ASSAIPTGGGETQY	TRBV5-1	TRBJ2-5
ASSLVPTYNSPLH	TRBV5-4	TRBJ1-6
ASSLRVQETQY	TRBV11-3	TRBJ2-5
ATSIGRDGAEAF	TRBV15	TRBJ1-1
ASSERGQGWRRNYGYT	TRBV6-1	TRBJ1-2
ASMRGGYGYT	TRBV19	TRBJ1-2
ASSSGTDNSPLH	TRBV5-1	TRBJ1-6
ASSADRDGYT	TRBV5-1	TRBJ1-2
ASSLGTTKNTGELF	TRBV5-1	TRBJ2-2
ASSPGTGRNTGELF	TRBV3-1/TRBV3-2	TRBJ2-2
ASSIASDFSEQY	TRBV19	TRBJ2-7
ACSQGTQETQY	TRBV30	TRBJ2-5
ASSRQGALAQF	TRBV7-3	TRBJ2-1
ASSAGGASEQY	TRBV9	TRBJ2-7
ASSLGFRDSPLH	TRBV11-2	TRBJ1-6
ASSQDVRVGAF	TRBV14	TRBJ1-1
ASSSPGTSDEQY	TRBV6-5	TRBJ2-7
ASSYSTSGGETQY	TRBV6-5	TRBJ2-5
ASRDTAGEAF	TRBV10-2	TRBJ1-1
ASSTFRTATNSPLH	TRBV5-6	TRBJ1-6
ASSYDSLDGYT	TRBV6-5	TRBJ1-2
ASSLVLPGVNTEAF	TRBV11-2	TRBJ1-1
ATSDFPITDTQY	TRBV24-1	TRBJ2-3
ASSMEGRDEQF	TRBV5-6	TRBJ2-1
ASRFGQGLSYEQY	TRBV2	TRBJ2-7